The rows below give T cell receptor beta chains drawn from one sample of a study of a mutant IDH1 vaccine in newly diagnosed glioma. Their cognate antigens are unknown. Generated by immunoSEQ multiplex PCR, the TCRdb table keeps only in-frame clones and is missing some. The table has roughly 76,000 clones, 65% to 90% seen once. Sequences were derived from PBMCs, sampled from a glioma patient whose treatment included an IDH1 peptide vaccine. All receptors derive from a man younger than 40 with glioma. Some clones in this sample may be carry-over from other donors' samples. The CDR3 runs from the conserved cysteine through the conserved F or W. Fields, in order: clone size, J gene, D gene, V gene, CDR3 DNA, CDR3 protein. The D gene is left open where the match is weak. Not every row has a clone size; where given, it reads once, few, many or a size class.

abundance: .
j_gene: TRBJ1-5
d_gene: .
v_gene: TRBV15
CDR3nt: TGTGCCACCAGCAGAGATAGCGGGGGCCAGCCCCAGCATTTT
CDR3aa: CATSRDSGGQPQHF

abundance: .
j_gene: TRBJ1-4
d_gene: TRBD1
v_gene: TRBV2
CDR3nt: TGTGCCAGCAGTCAGGACAGGGGAACGGGTGAAAAACTGTTTTTT
CDR3aa: CASSQDRGTGEKLFF

abundance: once
j_gene: TRBJ1-3
d_gene: .
v_gene: TRBV27
CDR3nt: TGTGCCAGCAGGAATTTGGGCAGGGTGAGCTCTGGAAACACCATATATTTT
CDR3aa: CASRNLGRVSSGNTIYF

abundance: .
j_gene: TRBJ1-2
d_gene: .
v_gene: TRBV6-6
CDR3nt: TGTGCCAGCAGTTACCCCGACCTGGGCTACACCTTC
CDR3aa: CASSYPDLGYTF

abundance: .
j_gene: TRBJ1-5
d_gene: .
v_gene: TRBV19
CDR3nt: TGTGCCAGTAGTCTGTGGCAGGATGGCAATCAGCCCCAGCATTTT
CDR3aa: CASSLWQDGNQPQHF

abundance: once
j_gene: TRBJ2-1
d_gene: TRBD1
v_gene: TRBV6-6
CDR3nt: TGTGCCAGCAGGACCGGGACAGTCTCCTACAATGAGCAGTTCTTC
CDR3aa: CASRTGTVSYNEQFF

abundance: .
j_gene: TRBJ2-4
d_gene: TRBD1
v_gene: TRBV2
CDR3nt: TGTGCCAGCAGTGAATCCCGGACAGGGAGGGCCAAAAACATTCAGTACTTC
CDR3aa: CASSESRTGRAKNIQYF

abundance: .
j_gene: TRBJ2-3
d_gene: TRBD2
v_gene: TRBV9
CDR3nt: TGTGCCAGCAGCGTAGCTCTTAGCGGGGGGCAAGATACGCAGTATTTT
CDR3aa: CASSVALSGGQDTQYF

abundance: .
j_gene: TRBJ1-6
d_gene: TRBD1
v_gene: TRBV9
CDR3nt: TGTGCCAGCAGCGGAACGACAGGGAAGGACTCACCCCTCCACTTT
CDR3aa: CASSGTTGKDSPLHF

abundance: .
j_gene: TRBJ2-1
d_gene: .
v_gene: TRBV7-8
CDR3nt: TGTGCCAGCAGCTTAGAGGCAGGATACAATGAGCAGTTCTTC
CDR3aa: CASSLEAGYNEQFF

abundance: once
j_gene: TRBJ2-3
d_gene: TRBD2
v_gene: TRBV28
CDR3nt: TGTGCCAGCAGTTCCCTCGGGACTACCACAGATACGCAGTATTTT
CDR3aa: CASSSLGTTTDTQYF

abundance: .
j_gene: TRBJ2-7
d_gene: .
v_gene: TRBV2
CDR3nt: TGTGCCAGCAGTGAATTTGGCGAATTCTACGAGCAGTACTTC
CDR3aa: CASSEFGEFYEQYF

abundance: .
j_gene: TRBJ1-1
d_gene: .
v_gene: TRBV30
CDR3nt: TGTGCCTGGACCCTGGGGGCGGAAACTGAAGCTTTCTTT
CDR3aa: CAWTLGAETEAFF

abundance: .
j_gene: TRBJ1-1
d_gene: .
v_gene: TRBV7-8
CDR3nt: TGTGCCAGCAGCTCCGCCGCGCGAGTGAACACTGAAGCTTTCTTT
CDR3aa: CASSSAARVNTEAFF

abundance: .
j_gene: TRBJ2-7
d_gene: .
v_gene: TRBV6-5
CDR3nt: TGTGCCAGCAAGAGAGCCCTTAGCTCCTACGAGCAGTACTTC
CDR3aa: CASKRALSSYEQYF

abundance: once
j_gene: TRBJ2-2
d_gene: .
v_gene: TRBV19
CDR3nt: TGTGCCAGTAAGGGGACACCGAAGAACACCGGGGAGCTGTTTTTT
CDR3aa: CASKGTPKNTGELFF

abundance: .
j_gene: TRBJ1-5
d_gene: .
v_gene: TRBV10-3
CDR3nt: TGTGCCATCAGTGAGTCGTCGGTCTTGACAGCTGAGAATCAGCCCCAGCATTTT
CDR3aa: CAISESSVLTAENQPQHF

abundance: .
j_gene: TRBJ1-1
d_gene: .
v_gene: TRBV6-1
CDR3nt: TGTGCCAGCAGTGAACAGGGGAACACTGAAGCTTTCTTT
CDR3aa: CASSEQGNTEAFF

abundance: once
j_gene: TRBJ2-7
d_gene: .
v_gene: TRBV7-8
CDR3nt: TGTGCCAGCAGGGCGTGGGGCAAGGACGAGCAGTACTTC
CDR3aa: CASRAWGKDEQYF

abundance: .
j_gene: TRBJ2-2
d_gene: TRBD1
v_gene: TRBV9
CDR3nt: TGTGCCAGCAGCGTACGGGGACAGGGAAACGGGGAGCTGTTTTTT
CDR3aa: CASSVRGQGNGELFF

abundance: few
j_gene: TRBJ1-6
d_gene: .
v_gene: TRBV6-5
CDR3nt: TGTGCCAGCAGTTACTATCGCTCACCCCTCCACTTT
CDR3aa: CASSYYRSPLHF

abundance: .
j_gene: TRBJ1-4
d_gene: .
v_gene: TRBV6-5
CDR3nt: TGTGCCAGCAGTTACTCACCCTTGAGGGCACTGTTTTTT
CDR3aa: CASSYSPLRALFF

abundance: once
j_gene: TRBJ1-2
d_gene: .
v_gene: TRBV28
CDR3nt: TGTGCCAGCAGTCCAGGGTATGGCTACACCTTC
CDR3aa: CASSPGYGYTF